This T cell receptor beta chain was identified in a study of human T cells and chemical hapten exposure. Study-wide context: Readings were taken at 6 days from patch tests that had applied 0.01% DPC to the upper back.

TCRdb reprocessed the RACE reads with MiXCR, giving one entry per CDR3 protein. Of tens of thousands of distinct CDR3 sequences detected, 10% to 15% appear once; the ten largest clones hold under 4%. The germline gives CDR1 SGHRS, CDR2 YFSETQ. The CDR3 is 14 amino acids. V shed 1 base and J shed 1 base, with 9 bases lying between them. Broader study findings: The formation of large CDR3 similarity clusters by expanded TCRs significantly exceeded that of controls. The donor cohort had alopecia, so its immune response may not match that of healthy people.

Time point here: patch test 1, 2 weeks after DPC sensitization. The treatment denotes: therapeutic diphenylcyclopropenone sensitization with weekly scalp DPC. This clonotype was seen ten or more times. Its antigen is not identified. J is TRBJ2-7 and V is TRBV5-1; D might be TRBD2 (6 bases). The clonotype was recovered from a woman in her fifties or sixties with alopecia areata. Some clones in this sample may be carry-over from other donors' samples. This specimen consisted of whole blood, obtained in connection with sensitization to the hapten diphenylcyclopropenone (DPC). The CDR3 nucleotides read TGCGCCAGCAGCTTGATCGGGGGTTCCTACGAGCAGTACTTC. It yields the protein CASSLIGGSYEQYF.